This T cell receptor (beta chain) was profiled in a study of blood T cell repertoires in COVID-19. Study information: COVID-19 samples from acute and convalescent phases originated in the United States, Italy and Spain. In each case, the material was cDNA or gDNA derived from T cells, B-cell-depleted T cells, or PBMCs.

Some clones are missing from TCRdb's copy, which holds only in-frame ones; the method was immunoSEQ multiplex PCR. The sample lists about 210,000 clones; 85% were seen once. Enrolment of Seattle patients took place during active infection, and they were followed longitudinally. The CDR3 is 11 residues long. Looked up from germline, CDR1 is SQVTM and CDR2 is ANQGSEA. A single count supports this clone. The junction departs from germline at one end; a sequencing error may be responsible. This chain joins TRBV29-1 and TRBJ2-7, with a possible D match to TRBD2 (6 bases). The receptor was derived from a woman aged 70 to 79 with COVID-19, enrolled during active disease. The specimen sequenced was peripheral blood. The CDR3 bases are TGCAGCGTTGAAGATCGCGAGCGGGCCATCTTC. Its translation: CSVEDRERAIF.